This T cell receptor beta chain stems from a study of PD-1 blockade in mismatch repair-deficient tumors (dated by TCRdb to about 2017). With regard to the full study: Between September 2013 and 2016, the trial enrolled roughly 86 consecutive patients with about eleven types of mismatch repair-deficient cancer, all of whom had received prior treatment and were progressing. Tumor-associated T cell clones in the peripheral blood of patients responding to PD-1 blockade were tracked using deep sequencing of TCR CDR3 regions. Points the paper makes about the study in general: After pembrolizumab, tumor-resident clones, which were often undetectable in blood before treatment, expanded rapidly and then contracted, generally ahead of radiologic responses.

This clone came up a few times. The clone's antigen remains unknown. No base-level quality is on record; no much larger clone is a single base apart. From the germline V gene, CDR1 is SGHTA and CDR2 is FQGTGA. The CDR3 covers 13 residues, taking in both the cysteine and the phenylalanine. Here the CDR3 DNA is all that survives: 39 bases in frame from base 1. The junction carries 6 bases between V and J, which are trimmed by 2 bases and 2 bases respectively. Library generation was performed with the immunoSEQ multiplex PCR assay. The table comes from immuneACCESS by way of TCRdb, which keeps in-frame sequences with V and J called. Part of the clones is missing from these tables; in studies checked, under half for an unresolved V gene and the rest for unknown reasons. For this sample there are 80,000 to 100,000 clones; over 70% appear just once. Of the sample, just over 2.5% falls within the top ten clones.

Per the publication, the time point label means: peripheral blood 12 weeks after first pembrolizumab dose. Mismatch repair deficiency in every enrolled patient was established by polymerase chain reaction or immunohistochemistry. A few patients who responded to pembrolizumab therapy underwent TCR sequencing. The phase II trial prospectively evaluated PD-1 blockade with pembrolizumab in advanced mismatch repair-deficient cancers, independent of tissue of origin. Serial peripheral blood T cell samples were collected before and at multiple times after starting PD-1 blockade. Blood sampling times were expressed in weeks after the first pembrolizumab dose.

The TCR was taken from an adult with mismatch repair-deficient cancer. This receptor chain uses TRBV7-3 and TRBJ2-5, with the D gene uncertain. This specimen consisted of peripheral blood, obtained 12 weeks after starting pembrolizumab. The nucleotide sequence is TGTGCCAGCAGCTTAGCTCGACAAGAGACCCAGTACTTC. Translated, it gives CASSLARQETQYF.